These 3 T cell receptor beta chains share one sample of origin, sequenced in a study of cytomegalovirus exposure and HLA in healthy donors. Researchers ran the PCR with 60 Vbeta and 13 Jbeta primers. Clones were read by immunoSEQ multiplex PCR, and TCRdb kept only the in-frame ones, dropping some. The sample holds approximately 130,000 clones, about 78% seen once. Material: PBMCs. Every receptor here comes from a man in his fifties or sixties in good health and CMV-seronegative.

The gene calls are TRBV29-1 and TRBJ2-1; 10 bases match TRBD2. Trimming took 5 bases from V and 8 from J; bases not matched to a gene: 6. Germline V CDR1 and CDR2: SQVTM, ANQGSEA. CDR3 length: 13 residues. CDR3 DNA: TGCAGCGTTCGGGCTAGCGGGAGATATGAGCAGTTCTTC. Amino acid sequence: CSVRASGRYEQFF.

The chain has TRBV7-9 and TRBJ2-7; D is unclear. The CDR3 sequence is 14 residues long. The germline V gene encodes CDR1 SEHNR and CDR2 FQNEAQ (reference sequence). The V end was cut by 3 bases, the J end by 6 bases, with 15 bases between. The CDR3, as DNA: TGTGCCAGCAGCTTCGCTAGAGATGTGGGCGAGCAGTACTTC. It translates to CASSFARDVGEQYF.

The chain combines TRBV10-3 with TRBJ2-3, with 8 bases identical to TRBD2. J lost 0 bases, V lost 4 bases, and 9 bases had no gene match. The CDR3 has 17 residues. The V gene's germline CDR1 is ENHRY and CDR2 SYGVKD. The CDR3 region is CAISVRGASGSTDTQYF. CDR3 nucleotide sequence: TGTGCCATCAGTGTTCGGGGGGCTAGCGGGAGCACAGATACGCAGTATTTT.